One and the same sample provided the 6 T cell receptor beta chains below, sequenced in a study of response to subunit inactivated influenza vaccine. A single record per CDR3 protein comes from TCRdb applying MiXCR to the RT-PCR reads. The sample has about 480,000 distinct CDR3 sequences; around 13% are singletons. The source material was PBMCs from blood, sampled more than 35 days after vaccination. The receptors shown here come from a man aged 50-59 years who received an inactivated influenza vaccine.

Only a few counts were recorded for this clonotype. This chain joins TRBV20-1 and TRBJ2-3; D unresolved. The CDR3 is 13 residues long. Between the trimmed V and J ends, which lost 0 bases and 2 bases, there was a span of 6 bases. Germline CDR1 is DFQATT and CDR2 is SNEGSKA (reference sequence). The CDR3 loop is CSAREGVTDTQYF. The CDR3 nucleotides are TGCAGTGCTAGAGAGGGCGTCACAGATACGCAGTATTTT.

The chain joins TRBV12-3 or TRBV12-4 to TRBJ2-3; 7 nucleotides align to TRBD1. The CDR3 spans 15 residues. The V gene end was trimmed by 7 bases and the J gene end by 2 bases; junction bases not matched to a gene: 9. The CDR3 DNA reads TGTGCCAGCACCACAACTAGGGGGCCCACAGATACGCAGTATTTT. Translated: CASTTTRGPTDTQYF.

The rearrangement uses TRBV11-2 and TRBJ2-3; TRBD1 agrees at 11 bases. The germline gives CDR1 SGHAT, CDR2 FQNNGV. The junction had 4 bases not matched to a gene; V was cut back by 0 bases and J by 2 bases. This CDR3 contains 17 residues. The CDR3 DNA is TGTGCCAGCAGCTTAGAGGACAGGGGGCTTGACACAGATACGCAGTATTTT. Protein product: CASSLEDRGLDTDTQYF.

The chain links TRBV24-1 to TRBJ2-1; 7 bases agree with TRBD2. CDR1 and CDR2 (germline): KGHDR, SFDVKD. Losses at the gene ends were 10 bases for V and 9 bases for J; bases not matched to a gene: 20. The CDR3 has 16 residues. Here the CDR3 DNA reads TGTGCCACAGCACCGTTTCGCGGGAGTTCTTCCAGTGAGCAGTTCTTC. Its protein product is CATAPFRGSSSSEQFF.

The J gene is TRBJ2-3, the V gene TRBV4-1; no reliable D call. There are 15 residues in the CDR3. The germline V gene has CDR1 MGHRA and CDR2 YSYEKL. V dropped 0 bases and J dropped 4 bases, with 11 bases sitting between them. CDR3 DNA sequence: TGCGCCAGCAGCCAAGAAGTGGGCCTTGCAGATACGCAGTATTTT. Its protein is CASSQEVGLADTQYF.

Note on this clonotype: The junction departs from the called germline gene at one end, perhaps through a read error. The genes are TRBV6-2 or TRBV6-3 and TRBJ2-3, with TRBD2 matching 7 bases. Germline V CDR1 and CDR2: MNHEY, SVGEGT. The CDR3 has 12 residues. In DNA, the CDR3 is TGCGCTACGGGAGGCAGCACAGATACGCAGTATTTT. Translating gives CATGGSTDTQYF.